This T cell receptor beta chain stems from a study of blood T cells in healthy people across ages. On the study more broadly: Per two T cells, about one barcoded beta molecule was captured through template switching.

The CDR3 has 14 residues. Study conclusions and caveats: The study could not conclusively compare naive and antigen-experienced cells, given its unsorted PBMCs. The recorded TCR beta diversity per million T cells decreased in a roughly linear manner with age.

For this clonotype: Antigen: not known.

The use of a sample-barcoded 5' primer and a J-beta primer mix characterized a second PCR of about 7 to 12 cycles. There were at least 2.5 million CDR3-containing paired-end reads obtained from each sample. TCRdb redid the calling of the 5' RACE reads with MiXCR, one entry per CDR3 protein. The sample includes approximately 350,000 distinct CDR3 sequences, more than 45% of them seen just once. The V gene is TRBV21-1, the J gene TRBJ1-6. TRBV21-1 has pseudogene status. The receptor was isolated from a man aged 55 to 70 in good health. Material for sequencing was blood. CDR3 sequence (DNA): TGTGCCAGCAGCAAAGATAACCCTTTTTCACCCCTCCACTTT. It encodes CASSKDNPFSPLHF.